What follows are 29 T cell receptor beta chains derived from one specimen sequenced in a study of T cells after yellow fever vaccination. TCRdb re-analysed the 5' RACE reads in MiXCR, keeping a single row per CDR3 protein. This table holds hundreds of thousands of distinct CDR3 sequences, 10% to 15% found once. Sequences were derived from PBMCs, sampled on the day of the yellow fever booster vaccination. The receptors shown here come from a man aged 25 to 40 who received the YFV17D yellow fever vaccine.

This clonotype has only a few counts. This chain uses TRBV5-6 with TRBJ1-5; D perhaps matches TRBD1 (5 bases). This CDR3 is 14 amino acids long. With 0 bases removed from V and 5 bases from J, the gap between germline ends came to 9 bases. Germline values: CDR1 SGHDT, CDR2 YYEEEE. The DNA for the CDR3 is TGTGCCAGCAGCTTGGGACAGTCTGATCAGCCCCAGCATTTT. Its translation is CASSLGQSDQPQHF.

The chain employs TRBV11-2 and TRBJ2-3, with 7 bases that match TRBD1. The CDR3 sequence is 18 residues long. V lost 2 bases, J lost 1 base, and 12 bases stayed unmatched. Germline CDR1 is SGHAT and CDR2 is FQNNGV. In DNA, the CDR3 is TGTGCCAGCAGCTTATTTGGTGTAGGGGGCGGAGGCACAGATACGCAGTATTTT. Translation: CASSLFGVGGGGTDTQYF.

The chain is built from TRBV12-3 or TRBV12-4 and TRBJ2-7; D may be TRBD1 (6 bases). Trimming cost V 8 bases and J 0 bases, with 17 bases left between them. There are 15 residues in the CDR3. The CDR3 DNA reads TGTGCCAGCGCCGTTACGGGACATCCCTCCTACGAGCAGTACTTC. The encoded protein is CASAVTGHPSYEQYF.

CDR3 sequence: CATMDRGNTGELFF. CDR3 coding DNA: TGTGCCACCATGGACAGGGGGAACACCGGGGAGCTGTTTTTT. The chain combines TRBV24-1 with TRBJ2-2; 9 bases align to TRBD1. This CDR3 is built from 14 residues. Germline values: CDR1 KGHDR, CDR2 SFDVKD. The ends lost 8 bases at V and 1 base at J; junction bases unmatched: 1.

There are a few counts of this clonotype. The chain employs TRBV4-3 and TRBJ1-6; TRBD1 is a possible D gene (6 bases). The germline CDR1 and CDR2 sequences are LGHNA and YSLEER. The ends were cut back, 0 bases at V and 6 bases at J, with 12 bases in the middle. This CDR3 has 16 residues. CDR3 DNA: TGCGCCAGCAGCCAAGAGACCGGGGGCAGTAATTCACCCCTCCACTTT. It codes for CASSQETGGSNSPLHF.

This clonotype was counted a few times. The rearrangement joins TRBV23-1 to TRBJ2-7; D ambiguous. TRBV23-1 is flagged as an ORF with uncertain function. CDR3 length: 12 residues. Trimming pared 7 bases from V and 6 bases from J, leaving 13 bases between. The CDR3 bases are TGCGCCAGCACCACAATGGTAACCGAGCAGTACTTC. Translated: CASTTMVTEQYF.

The chain employs TRBV27 and TRBJ2-1; 9 nucleotides line up with TRBD2. The CDR3 contains 18 residues. V was clipped by 7 bases and J by 0 bases; unmatched bases: 13. Germline V gene data show CDR1 as MNHEY and CDR2 as SMNVEV (reference sequence). The CDR3 region is CASNPITSGWSSYNEQFF. The CDR3 DNA reads as TGTGCCAGCAACCCAATTACTAGCGGGTGGAGCTCCTACAATGAGCAGTTCTTC.

This clonotype turned up a few times. This chain links TRBV3-1 with TRBJ2-2, with a tentative D call TRBD1 (6 bases). With 0 bases removed from V and 1 base from J, the gap between germline ends came to 12 bases. Per the germline V gene, CDR1 is LGHDT and CDR2 is YNNKEL (reference sequence). This CDR3 contains 17 residues. The CDR3 here is CASSQDRGGWNTGELFF. Written as DNA, the CDR3 is TGTGCCAGCAGCCAAGATCGAGGGGGATGGAACACCGGGGAGCTGTTTTTT.

This clonotype was detected only a few times. The rearrangement joins TRBV10-3 to TRBJ2-7, with 8 bases lining up with TRBD2. V trimming: 10 bases; J trimming: 1 base; junction bases outside the gene matches: 3. The CDR3 is 12 residues long. CDR1 and CDR2 (germline): ENHRY, SYGVKD. The CDR3 nucleotides are TGTGCCACCGGGGGGGGGTCCTACGAGCAGTACTTC. Protein sequence: CATGGGSYEQYF.

This chain connects TRBV6-2 or TRBV6-3 to TRBJ2-2; tentative D call: TRBD1 (6 bases). The ends were cut back, 10 bases at V and 0 bases at J, with 18 bases in the middle. CDR3 length equals 16 residues. The germline V gene encodes CDR1 MNHEY and CDR2 SVGEGT. Here the CDR3 reads CATHYRDNANTGELFF. The CDR3 DNA sequence: TGTGCCACCCATTATCGGGACAACGCGAACACCGGGGAGCTGTTTTTT.

The sample holds a few counts of this clonotype. The V and J genes are TRBV28 and TRBJ2-2; 9 bases map to TRBD1. Per the germline V gene, CDR1 is MDHEN and CDR2 is SYDVKM. J was trimmed by 2 bases and V by 7 bases; bases with no gene match: 2. This CDR3 contains 14 residues. CDR3 nucleotide sequence: TGTGCCAGCAAAACAGGGGGCAACACCGGGGAGCTGTTTTTT. It translates to CASKTGGNTGELFF.

This clonotype was seen more than once but under ten times. The chain links TRBV18 to TRBJ2-5; D call uncertain. Germline loops: CDR1 KGHSH, CDR2 LQKENI. This CDR3 is 14 amino acids long. Trimming took 3 bases from V and 3 from J, leaving 11 bases between them. In DNA form, the CDR3 reads TGTGCCAGCTCACCTCGGGCCAATGAAGAGACCCAGTACTTC. The encoded protein is CASSPRANEETQYF.

V gene TRBV7-8 combines with J gene TRBJ2-1; the match to TRBD2 covers 9 bases. V lost 3 bases and J lost 10; bases outside the gene matches: 7. The CDR3 sequence is 14 residues long. Germline V gene lookup returns CDR1 SGHVS and CDR2 FQNEAQ. As DNA, the CDR3 is TGTGCCAGCAGCTTTAGCGGGAGCGAAAGAGAGCAGTTCTTC. Residues: CASSFSGSEREQFF.

CDR3 protein: CASRRLADEQFF. As DNA, the CDR3 is TGTGCCAGCAGACGACTAGCGGATGAGCAGTTCTTC. The chain uses TRBV25-1 and TRBJ2-1, with 9 bases identical to TRBD2. The germline CDR1 and CDR2 sequences are MGHDK and SYGVNS. The CDR3 extends over 12 amino acids. V shed 6 bases and J 8 bases; nucleotides not matched to a gene: 2.

This clonotype was seen only a few times. The rearrangement joins TRBV10-3 to TRBJ2-3; 7 bases match TRBD2. Looked up from germline, CDR1 is ENHRY and CDR2 is SYGVKD. The V gene end was trimmed by 4 bases and the J gene end by 2 bases; junction bases not matched to a gene: 6. The CDR3 sequence is 15 residues long. CDR3 DNA sequence: TGTGCCATCAGTGGGGAGGGAGGGAACACAGATACGCAGTATTTT. Residues: CAISGEGGNTDTQYF.

V and J are TRBV20-1 and TRBJ2-7; 8 bases fit TRBD1. CDR3 length equals 13 residues. Germline values: CDR1 DFQATT, CDR2 SNEGSKA (reference sequence). With 6 bases clipped from V and 4 bases from J, the junction kept 8 bases outside the gene matches. CDR3: CSAEQGGTYEQYF. CDR3 nucleotide sequence: TGCAGTGCCGAACAGGGGGGAACTTACGAGCAGTACTTC.

This rearrangement joins TRBV3-1 to TRBJ1-6; 7 bases are shared with TRBD1. The germline gives CDR1 LGHDT, CDR2 YNNKEL (reference sequence). The trim removed 0 bases at V and 11 bases at J, leaving 7 bases unmatched. There are 15 residues in the CDR3. The CDR3 region has the DNA TGTGCCAGCAGCCAAGAAACAGGGGATCGGGCACCCCTCCACTTT. This translates into CASSQETGDRAPLHF.

The chain joins TRBV20-1 to TRBJ2-7; maybe TRBD2 (6 bases). CDR1 is DFQATT and CDR2 is SNEGSKA in the germline V gene (reference sequence). The CDR3 sequence is 13 residues long. Trimming pared 1 base from V and 3 bases from J, leaving 10 bases between. In nucleotides, the CDR3 is TGCAGTGCTAGAGCCGGGGGAAGCTACGAGCAGTACTTC. It encodes CSARAGGSYEQYF.

As concerns this clonotype: It may be a read error: a sequence one base away is much more abundant. V gene TRBV5-1 combines with J gene TRBJ2-5, with TRBD2 matching over 9 bases. Germline values: CDR1 SGHRS, CDR2 YFSETQ. This CDR3 region has 15 residues. J gave up 5 bases and V 2 bases, and 7 bases lay outside the gene matches. The chain's CDR3 is CASSFTGGRVETQYF. CDR3 sequence (DNA): TGCGCCAGCAGCTTTACTGGCGGGAGGGTGGAGACCCAGTACTTC.

The chain uses TRBV11-2 and TRBJ2-4; D might be TRBD2 (6 bases). Trimming took 4 bases from V and 8 from J, leaving 15 bases between them. Germline values: CDR1 SGHAT, CDR2 FQNNGV. CDR3 length: 14 amino acids. The CDR3 DNA sequence: TGTGCCAGCAGCTCCGGGGTACGGAGGGACATTCAGTACTTC. This gives the protein CASSSGVRRDIQYF.

J is TRBJ2-3 and V is TRBV11-2, with D unclear. Trimming cost V 5 bases and J 0 bases, with 21 bases left between them. This CDR3 has 18 amino acids. Germline CDR1 and CDR2: SGHAT and FQNNGV. The CDR3 region has the DNA TGTGCCAGCAGCCTGGGCCCTCCGGGTCTGACGAGCACAGATACGCAGTATTTT. It encodes CASSLGPPGLTSTDTQYF.

The DNA of the CDR3 is TGCAGTGCTATCAAGAGCAACACTGAAGCTTTCTTT. It is translated as CSAIKSNTEAFF. V gene TRBV20-1 combines with J gene TRBJ1-1; D not certain. Germline CDR1 and CDR2: DFQATT and SNEGSKA (reference sequence). The CDR3 extends over 12 amino acids. The V end lost 4 bases, the J end lost 2 bases, and 8 bases lay between the germline ends.

The gene calls are TRBV27 and TRBJ2-1; D is uncertain. Per germline, CDR1 MNHEY and CDR2 SMNVEV (reference sequence). This CDR3 has 14 residues. V shed 0 bases and J shed 5 bases, with 8 bases lying between them. In nucleotides, the CDR3 is TGTGCCAGCAGTTTATCTCTCGCGCACAATGAGCAGTTCTTC. It specifies CASSLSLAHNEQFF.

This clonotype came up a few times. The chain joins TRBV18 to TRBJ2-4; 13 bases are shared with TRBD2. Germline-derived CDR1 and CDR2 are KGHSH and LQKENI. The CDR3 has 16 residues. V lost 6 bases and J lost 6; bases outside the gene matches: 8. CDR3 sequence (DNA): TGTGCCAGCTCGGTTGGACTAGCGGGAGCTGGAAACATTCAGTACTTC. Translating it yields CASSVGLAGAGNIQYF.

The J gene is TRBJ2-2, the V gene TRBV12-3 or TRBV12-4; the D gene is possibly TRBD1 (6 bases). Trimming shortened V by 6 bases and J by 5 bases, and 16 bases separated the two germline ends. CDR3 length: 15 amino acids. CDR3 protein: CASSFKQGETGELFF. The CDR3 coding sequence is TGTGCCAGCAGCTTTAAACAGGGAGAAACCGGGGAGCTGTTTTTT.

This clonotype has just a few counts. The rearrangement joins TRBV5-6 to TRBJ1-5; 10 bases line up with TRBD1. The CDR3 is 16 residues long. V lost 4 bases, J lost 7 bases, and 11 bases stayed unmatched. CDR1 and CDR2 (germline): SGHDT, YYEEEE. CDR3 amino acids: CASSGTGAGDSQPQHF. CDR3 nucleotide sequence: TGTGCCAGCAGCGGGACAGGGGCGGGGGATTCCCAGCCCCAGCATTTT.

This clonotype was picked up a small number of times. This chain links TRBV20-1 with TRBJ2-7; 11 bases are a match to TRBD2. CDR1 and CDR2 from the germline V gene are DFQATT and SNEGSKA (reference sequence). The CDR3 has 16 residues. Trimming took 2 bases from V and 3 from J; bases not matched to a gene: 9. The CDR3 is CSARPRGLAENYEQYF. The DNA of the CDR3 is TGCAGTGCTAGACCTAGGGGACTAGCGGAAAACTACGAGCAGTACTTC.

The CDR3 DNA reads TGTGCCAGCAGTTTAAGGGGCGTAGGGTTCTTC. Translating it yields CASSLRGVGFF. The chain uses TRBV7-2 and TRBJ2-1; TRBD1 might be the D (5 bases). The V end lost 6 bases, the J end lost 15 bases, and 15 bases lay between the germline ends. CDR3 length equals 11 residues. Germline loops: CDR1 SGHTA, CDR2 FQGNSA.

This clonotype was recorded a few times. The genes are TRBV30 and TRBJ2-5; D remains unclear. The CDR3 has 13 amino acids. CDR1 and CDR2 from the germline V gene are GTSNPN and SVGIG (reference sequence). Trimming removed 2 bases at V and 2 bases at J, with 9 bases between. CDR3 nucleotides: TGTGCCTGGAGTATGGGGTTACAAGAGACCCAGTACTTC. Amino acid sequence: CAWSMGLQETQYF.